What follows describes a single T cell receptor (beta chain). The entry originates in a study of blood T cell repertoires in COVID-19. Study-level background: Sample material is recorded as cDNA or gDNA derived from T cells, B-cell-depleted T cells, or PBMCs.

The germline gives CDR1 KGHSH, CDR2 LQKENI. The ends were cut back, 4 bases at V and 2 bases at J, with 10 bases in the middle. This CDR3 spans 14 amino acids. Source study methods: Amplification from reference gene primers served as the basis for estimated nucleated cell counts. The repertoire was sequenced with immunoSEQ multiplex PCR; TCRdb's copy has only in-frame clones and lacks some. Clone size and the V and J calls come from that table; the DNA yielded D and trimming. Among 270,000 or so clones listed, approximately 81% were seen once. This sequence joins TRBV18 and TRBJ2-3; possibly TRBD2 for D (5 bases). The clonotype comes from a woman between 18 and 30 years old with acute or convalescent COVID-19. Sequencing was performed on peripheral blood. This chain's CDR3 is CASSQGAATDTQYF. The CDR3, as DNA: TGTGCCAGCTCACAGGGAGCGGCCACAGATACGCAGTATTTT.